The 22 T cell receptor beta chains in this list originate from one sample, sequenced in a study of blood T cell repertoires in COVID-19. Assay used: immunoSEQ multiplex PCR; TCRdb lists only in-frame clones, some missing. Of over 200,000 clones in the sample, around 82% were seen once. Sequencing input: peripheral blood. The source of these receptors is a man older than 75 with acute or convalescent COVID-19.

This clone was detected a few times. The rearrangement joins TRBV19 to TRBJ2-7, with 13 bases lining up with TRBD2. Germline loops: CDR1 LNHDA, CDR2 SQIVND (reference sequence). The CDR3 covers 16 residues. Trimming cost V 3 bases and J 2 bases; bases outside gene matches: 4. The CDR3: CASSMGLAGQAYEQYF. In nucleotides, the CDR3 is TGTGCCAGTAGTATGGGACTAGCGGGGCAGGCCTACGAGCAGTACTTC.

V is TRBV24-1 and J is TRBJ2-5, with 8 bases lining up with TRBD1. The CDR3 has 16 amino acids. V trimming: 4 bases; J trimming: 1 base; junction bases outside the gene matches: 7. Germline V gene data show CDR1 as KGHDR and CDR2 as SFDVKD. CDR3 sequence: CATSDPGQGRQETQYF. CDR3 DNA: TGTGCCACCAGTGACCCCGGACAGGGCCGCCAAGAGACCCAGTACTTC.

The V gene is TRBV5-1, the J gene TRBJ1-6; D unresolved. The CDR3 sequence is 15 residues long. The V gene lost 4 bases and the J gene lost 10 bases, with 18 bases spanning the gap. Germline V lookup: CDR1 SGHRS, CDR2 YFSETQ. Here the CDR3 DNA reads TGCGCCAGCAGCCCAGCGGGAGGGCCTGGATCACCCCTCCACTTT. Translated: CASSPAGGPGSPLHF.

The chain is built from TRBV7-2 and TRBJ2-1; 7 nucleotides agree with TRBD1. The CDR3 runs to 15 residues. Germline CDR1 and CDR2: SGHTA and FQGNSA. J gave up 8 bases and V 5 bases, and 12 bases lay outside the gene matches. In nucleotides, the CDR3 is TGTGCCAGCAGCCCGTCGGGACAGCTGAGGCATGAGCAGTTCTTC. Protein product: CASSPSGQLRHEQFF.

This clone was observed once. CDR3 amino acids: CASSLTSGRSSYEQYF. CDR3 DNA: TGTGCCAGCAGCTTAACTAGCGGGAGGAGCTCCTACGAGCAGTACTTC. The V call is TRBV11-2, the J call TRBJ2-7, with 12 positions matching TRBD2. Germline CDR1 and CDR2: SGHAT and FQNNGV. V dropped 2 bases and J dropped 0; count of bases not matched to a gene: 2. This CDR3 is 16 amino acids long.

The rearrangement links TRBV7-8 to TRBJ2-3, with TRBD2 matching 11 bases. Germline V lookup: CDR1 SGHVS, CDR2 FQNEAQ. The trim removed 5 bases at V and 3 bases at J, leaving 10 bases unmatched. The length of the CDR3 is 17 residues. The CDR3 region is CASSRSHLAGGTDTQYF. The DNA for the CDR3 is TGTGCCAGCAGCCGGAGCCACCTAGCGGGAGGAACAGATACGCAGTATTTT.

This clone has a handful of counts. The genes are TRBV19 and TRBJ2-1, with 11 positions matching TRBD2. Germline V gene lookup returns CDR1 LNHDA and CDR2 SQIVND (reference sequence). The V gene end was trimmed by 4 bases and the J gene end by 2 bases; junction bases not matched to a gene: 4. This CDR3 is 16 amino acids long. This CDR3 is CASSTGTSGAYNEQFF. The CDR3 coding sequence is TGTGCCAGTAGTACTGGGACTAGCGGAGCCTACAATGAGCAGTTCTTC.

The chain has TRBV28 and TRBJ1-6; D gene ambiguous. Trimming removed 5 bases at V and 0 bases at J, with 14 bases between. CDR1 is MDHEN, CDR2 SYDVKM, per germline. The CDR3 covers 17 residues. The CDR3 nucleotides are TGTGCCAGCAGTCTCCCGGGTGGAAGCTCCTATAATTCACCCCTCCACTTT. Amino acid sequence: CASSLPGGSSYNSPLHF. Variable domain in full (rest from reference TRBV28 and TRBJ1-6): DVKVTQSSRYLVKRTGEKVFLECVQDMDHENMFWYRQDPGLGLRLIYFSYDVKMKEKGDIPEGYSVSREKKERFSLILESASTNQTSMYLCASSLPGGSSYNSPLHFGNGTRLTVT.

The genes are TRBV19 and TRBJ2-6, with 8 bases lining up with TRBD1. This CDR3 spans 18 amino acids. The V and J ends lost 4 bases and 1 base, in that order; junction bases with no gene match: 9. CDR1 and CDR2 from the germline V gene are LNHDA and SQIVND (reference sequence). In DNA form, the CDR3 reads TGTGCCAGTAGTAACCGAGGACAGGGATCTTCTGGGGCCAACGTCCTGACTTTC. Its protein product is CASSNRGQGSSGANVLTF.

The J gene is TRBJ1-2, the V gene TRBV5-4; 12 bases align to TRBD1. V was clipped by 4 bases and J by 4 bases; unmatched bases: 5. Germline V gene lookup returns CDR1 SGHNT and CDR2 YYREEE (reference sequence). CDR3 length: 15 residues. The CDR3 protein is CASSIRDRGLYGYTF. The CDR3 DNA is TGTGCCAGCAGCATCCGGGACAGGGGGCTCTATGGCTACACCTTC.

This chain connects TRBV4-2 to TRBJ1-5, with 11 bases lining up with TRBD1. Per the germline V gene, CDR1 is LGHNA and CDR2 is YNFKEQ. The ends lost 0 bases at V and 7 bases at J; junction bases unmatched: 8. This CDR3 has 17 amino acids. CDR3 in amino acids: CASSQDPSGTGGQPQHF. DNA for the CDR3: TGTGCCAGCAGCCAAGACCCCTCTGGGACAGGGGGACAGCCCCAGCATTTT.

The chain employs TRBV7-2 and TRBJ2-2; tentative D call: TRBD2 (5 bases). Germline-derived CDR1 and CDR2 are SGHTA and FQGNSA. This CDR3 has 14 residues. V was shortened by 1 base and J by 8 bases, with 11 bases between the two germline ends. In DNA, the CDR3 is TGTGCCAGCAGCTTAGTGAGGGTCTCGGGGGAGCTGTTTTTT. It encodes CASSLVRVSGELFF. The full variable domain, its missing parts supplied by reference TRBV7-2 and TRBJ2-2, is GAGVSQSPSNKVTEKGKDVELRCDPISGHTALYWYRQSLGQGLEFLIYFQGNSAPDKSGLPSDRFSAERTGGSVSTLTIQRTQQEDSAVYLCASSLVRVSGELFFGEGSRLTVL.

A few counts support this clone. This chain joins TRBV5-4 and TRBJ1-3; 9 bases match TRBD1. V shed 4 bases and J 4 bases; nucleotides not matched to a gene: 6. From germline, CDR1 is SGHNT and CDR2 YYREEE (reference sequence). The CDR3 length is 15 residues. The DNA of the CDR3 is TGTGCCAGCAGCCCGTCTGGGACAGGGGGAAACACCATATATTTT. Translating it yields CASSPSGTGGNTIYF.

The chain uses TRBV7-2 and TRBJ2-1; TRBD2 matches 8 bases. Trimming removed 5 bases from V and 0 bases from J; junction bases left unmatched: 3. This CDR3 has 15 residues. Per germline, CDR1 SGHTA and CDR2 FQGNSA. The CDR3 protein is CASSSGRSSYNEQFF. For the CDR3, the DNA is TGTGCCAGCAGCAGCGGGAGAAGCTCCTACAATGAGCAGTTCTTC.

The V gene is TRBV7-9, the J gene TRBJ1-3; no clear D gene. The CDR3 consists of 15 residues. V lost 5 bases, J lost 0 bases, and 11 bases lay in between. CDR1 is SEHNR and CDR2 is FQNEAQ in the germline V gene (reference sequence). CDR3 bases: TGTGCCAGCAGCACCCCGCCGGGCTCTGGAAACACCATATATTTT. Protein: CASSTPPGSGNTIYF.

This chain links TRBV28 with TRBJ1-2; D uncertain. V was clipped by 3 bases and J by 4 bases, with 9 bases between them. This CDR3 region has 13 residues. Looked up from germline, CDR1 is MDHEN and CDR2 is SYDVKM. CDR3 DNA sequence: TGTGCCAGCAGTTTTCGGTGGGCCTATGGCTACACCTTC. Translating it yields CASSFRWAYGYTF.

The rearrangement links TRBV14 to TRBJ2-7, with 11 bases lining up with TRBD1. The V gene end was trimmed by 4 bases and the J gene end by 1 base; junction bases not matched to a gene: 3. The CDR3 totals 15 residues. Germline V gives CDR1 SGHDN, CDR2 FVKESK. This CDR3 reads CASSLGTGGSYEQYF. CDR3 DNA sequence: TGTGCCAGCAGCCTTGGGACAGGGGGGTCCTACGAGCAGTACTTC.

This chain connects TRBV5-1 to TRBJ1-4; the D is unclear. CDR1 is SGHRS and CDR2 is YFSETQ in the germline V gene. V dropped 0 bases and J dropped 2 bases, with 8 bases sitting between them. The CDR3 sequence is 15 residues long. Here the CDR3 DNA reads TGCGCCAGCAGCTTGGAGGTGGGCACTAATGAAAAACTGTTTTTT. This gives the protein CASSLEVGTNEKLFF.

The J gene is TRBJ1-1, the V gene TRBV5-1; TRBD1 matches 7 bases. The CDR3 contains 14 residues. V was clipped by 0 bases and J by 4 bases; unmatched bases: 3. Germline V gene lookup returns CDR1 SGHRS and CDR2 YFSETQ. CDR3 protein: CASSLEGGGTEAFF. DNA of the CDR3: TGCGCCAGCAGCTTGGAAGGGGGCGGCACTGAAGCTTTCTTT.

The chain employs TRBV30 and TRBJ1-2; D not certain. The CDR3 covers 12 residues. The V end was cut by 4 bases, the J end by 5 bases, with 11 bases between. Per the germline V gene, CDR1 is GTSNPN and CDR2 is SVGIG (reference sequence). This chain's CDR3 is CAWTLPGYGYTF. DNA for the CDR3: TGTGCCTGGACCTTGCCGGGGTATGGCTACACCTTC.

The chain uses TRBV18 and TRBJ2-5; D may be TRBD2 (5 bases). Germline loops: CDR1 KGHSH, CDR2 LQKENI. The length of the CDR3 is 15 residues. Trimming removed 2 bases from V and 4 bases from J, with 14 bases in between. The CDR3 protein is CASSPTGLPGETQYF. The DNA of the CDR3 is TGTGCCAGCTCACCAACCGGACTCCCGGGAGAGACCCAGTACTTC. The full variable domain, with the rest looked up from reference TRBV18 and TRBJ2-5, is NAGVMQNPRHLVRRRGQEARLRCSPMKGHSHVYWYRQLPEEGLKFMVYLQKENIIDESGMPKERFSAEFPKEGPSILRIQQVVRGDSAAYFCASSPTGLPGETQYFGPGTRLLVL.

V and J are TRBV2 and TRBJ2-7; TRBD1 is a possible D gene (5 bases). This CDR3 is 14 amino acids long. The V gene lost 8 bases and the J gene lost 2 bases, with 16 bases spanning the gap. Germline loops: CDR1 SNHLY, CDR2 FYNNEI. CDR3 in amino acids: CASLPGLGAYEQYF. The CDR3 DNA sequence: TGTGCCAGCCTCCCCGGGTTAGGGGCCTACGAGCAGTACTTC.